These 19 T cell receptor beta chains were sequenced from one sample in a study of shared clonotypes between healthy human individuals. TCRdb's table, derived via immunoSEQ multiplex PCR, lists solely in-frame clones and lacks some. The sample holds a few million clones, more than 80% seen once. The sequencing input was naive CD4+ T cells from PBMCs. Documented subset: CD45RA+ positively selected. The receptors shown here come from a man between 18 and 35 years old in good health. Some clones in this sample may be carry-over from other donors' samples.

The V and J genes are TRBV28 and TRBJ2-7, with TRBD1 as a possible D gene (5 bases). The V and J ends lost 4 bases and 2 bases respectively, with 15 bases between them. Germline loops: CDR1 MDHEN, CDR2 SYDVKM. The CDR3 extends over 15 amino acids. CDR3: CASSSVADRAYEQYF. The CDR3 region has the DNA TGTGCCAGCAGTTCAGTTGCCGACAGAGCCTACGAGCAGTACTTC.

The CDR3 loop is CAGRGVGAGELFF. The CDR3 coding sequence is TGTGCCGGAAGAGGGGTGGGCGCCGGGGAGCTGTTTTTT. This chain joins TRBV28 and TRBJ2-2; either TRBD1 or TRBD2 may supply D (5 bases each). V shed 11 bases and J shed 6 bases, with 16 bases lying between them. This CDR3 is 13 amino acids long. Germline CDR1 reads MDHEN; CDR2 reads SYDVKM.

This rearrangement joins TRBV5-1 to TRBJ2-1, with 8 bases matching TRBD2. The CDR3 consists of 15 residues. Germline V gene data show CDR1 as SGHRS and CDR2 as YFSETQ. J lost 7 bases, V lost 4 bases, and 10 bases had no gene match. CDR3 sequence reads: CASSTKERGKNEQFF. CDR3 DNA sequence: TGCGCCAGCAGCACCAAAGAGCGGGGGAAGAATGAGCAGTTCTTC.

This clone was observed a handful of times. This sequence joins TRBV27 and TRBJ1-1, with D possibly being TRBD1 (6 bases). CDR3 length: 14 residues. Germline loops: CDR1 MNHEY, CDR2 SMNVEV (reference sequence). The ends were cut back, 2 bases at V and 2 bases at J, with 9 bases in the middle. CDR3 nucleotide sequence: TGTGCCAGCAGTTTACAACAGGGAAACACTGAAGCTTTCTTT. Translated: CASSLQQGNTEAFF.

This sequence joins TRBV28 and TRBJ2-1; the match to TRBD2 covers 13 bases. V gave up 5 bases and J gave up 10 bases; unmatched junction bases: 5. The germline V gene encodes CDR1 MDHEN and CDR2 SYDVKM. The CDR3 sequence is 14 residues long. The CDR3 spells CASSELAGGREQFF. The CDR3 DNA is TGTGCCAGCAGTGAACTAGCGGGAGGGCGGGAGCAGTTCTTC.

Comments on this clone: Other nucleotide sequences from this sample produce the same CDR3. This chain connects TRBV27 to TRBJ2-1; D uncertain. V lost 3 bases and J lost 5, with 2 bases in between. Germline V gene sequence: CDR1 MNHEY, CDR2 SMNVEV (reference sequence). This CDR3 has 11 residues. CDR3: CASSFHNEQFF. For the CDR3, the DNA is TGTGCCAGCAGTTTCCACAATGAGCAGTTCTTC.

The chain has TRBV4-3 and TRBJ1-2; 7 bases line up with TRBD1. Germline V gives CDR1 LGHNA, CDR2 YSLEER. The length of the CDR3 is 14 residues. V was pared by 1 base and J by 8 bases, with 7 bases of the junction left unmatched. DNA for the CDR3: TGCGCCAGCAGCCAAGGAGGTTGGACAGGCGGCTACACCTTC. The encoded protein is CASSQGGWTGGYTF.

The rearrangement joins TRBV11-3 to TRBJ2-3; 13 bases map to TRBD2. The CDR3 loop spans 16 amino acids. Germline V gene lookup returns CDR1 SGHNT and CDR2 YENEEA. The V segment lost 5 bases and the J segment 8 bases; nucleotides outside the gene matches: 10. The CDR3 DNA is TGTGCCAGCAGCAAGGGACTAGCGGGGACTATGGGTACGCAGTATTTT. Protein sequence: CASSKGLAGTMGTQYF.

This clone was observed once. The V call is TRBV7-2, the J call TRBJ1-2, with 7 nucleotides matching TRBD1. From germline, CDR1 is SGHTA and CDR2 FQGNSA. V shed 4 bases, J shed 6 bases, and the junction held 11 bases outside the gene matches. The CDR3 has 15 residues. The CDR3 here is CASSYPGTVADGYTF. CDR3 coding DNA: TGTGCCAGCAGCTACCCCGGGACAGTAGCCGATGGCTACACCTTC.

V is TRBV5-6 and J is TRBJ2-1; weak D call: TRBD1 (6 bases). The CDR3 runs 14 residues. Per germline, CDR1 SGHDT and CDR2 YYEEEE. V was clipped by 9 bases and J by 6 bases, with 19 bases between them. The CDR3 here is CAITGSDSLNEQFF. In DNA, the CDR3 is TGTGCCATCACAGGGTCCGACTCCCTCAATGAGCAGTTCTTC.

The chain employs TRBV10-3 and TRBJ2-3, with D possibly TRBD2 on 7 matching bases. Germline lookup yields CDR1 ENHRY and CDR2 SYGVKD. With 6 bases removed from V and 3 bases from J, the gap between germline ends came to 16 bases. The CDR3 is 15 residues long. CDR3 loop: CAIRSGGRGTDTQYF. CDR3 nucleotides: TGTGCCATCAGATCGGGGGGCAGGGGTACAGATACGCAGTATTTT.

This chain joins TRBV18 and TRBJ1-4, with 7 bases matching TRBD1. V lost 4 bases and J lost 6; bases outside the gene matches: 5. CDR3 size: 14 residues. Per germline, CDR1 KGHSH and CDR2 LQKENI. This chain's CDR3 is CASSQDRLDEKLFF. The CDR3, as DNA: TGTGCCAGCTCACAGGACAGGTTGGATGAAAAACTGTTTTTT.

This chain links TRBV7-2 with TRBJ2-7; D gene ambiguous. CDR1 SGHTA and CDR2 FQGNSA come from the germline V gene. CDR3 length: 12 amino acids. Trimming stripped 4 bases from V and 6 bases from J, with 10 bases between. CDR3: CASSSPLGEQYF. CDR3 bases: TGTGCCAGCAGCTCCCCCTTGGGCGAGCAGTACTTC.

This clone was detected only a few times. Other DNA sequences in this sample translate to the same CDR3. The gene calls are TRBV5-1 and TRBJ2-3; a possible D gene is TRBD1 (6 bases). V shed 1 base and J shed 1 base, with 7 bases lying between them. Germline values: CDR1 SGHRS, CDR2 YFSETQ. The CDR3 totals 14 residues. The CDR3 loop reads CASSLTGRTDTQYF. The CDR3 DNA reads TGCGCCAGCAGCTTGACAGGGCGCACAGATACGCAGTATTTT.

The gene calls are TRBV9 and TRBJ2-6; no definite D call. The germline V gene encodes CDR1 SGDLS and CDR2 YYNGEE. With 3 bases removed from V and 2 bases from J, the gap between germline ends came to 6 bases. The CDR3 is 14 residues long. The CDR3 DNA is TGTGCCAGCAGCGAACTACCTGGGGCCAACGTCCTGACTTTC. Amino acid sequence: CASSELPGANVLTF.

The chain recombines TRBV2 with TRBJ1-1, with unresolved D. The CDR3 is 13 amino acids. V lost 1 base and J lost 3, with 6 bases in between. Germline V gene lookup returns CDR1 SNHLY and CDR2 FYNNEI. CDR3 DNA sequence: TGTGCCAGCAGTGAAGGTTGGTACACTGAAGCTTTCTTT. Translated, it gives CASSEGWYTEAFF.

The genes are TRBV5-6 and TRBJ2-3; 10 bases match TRBD2. The junction had 2 bases not matched to a gene; V was cut back by 1 base and J by 3 bases. There are 15 residues in the CDR3. CDR1 is SGHDT, CDR2 YYEEEE, per germline. The CDR3 bases are TGTGCCAGCAGCTTGAAACTAGCGGGGACAGATACGCAGTATTTT. Amino acids: CASSLKLAGTDTQYF.

On this clone: The sample contains more than one DNA sequence encoding this CDR3. This chain joins TRBV5-1 and TRBJ1-1, with D perhaps TRBD1 (5 bases). CDR1 and CDR2 from the germline V gene are SGHRS and YFSETQ. The CDR3 contains 13 residues. Trimming removed 2 bases from V and 5 bases from J, with 10 bases in between. CDR3 nucleotide sequence: TGCGCCAGCAGCTTTGGGGCAAATACTGAAGCTTTCTTT. Its protein product is CASSFGANTEAFF.

This clone was observed a single time. The J gene is TRBJ2-7, the V gene TRBV27; D is perhaps TRBD1 (5 bases). V was clipped by 7 bases and J by 5 bases, with 24 bases between them. The CDR3 is 16 amino acids. Looked up from germline, CDR1 is MNHEY and CDR2 is SMNVEV (reference sequence). CDR3 in DNA: TGTGCCAGCACTTCCCGACCGGGCCAGGGTGGCCACGAGCAGTACTTC. Amino acids: CASTSRPGQGGHEQYF.